This entry is about one T cell receptor beta chain. Antigen unknown. Assay execution took place at the deep level. Some clones are missing from TCRdb's copy, which holds only in-frame ones; the method was immunoSEQ multiplex PCR. Of about 2.4 million clones in the sample, 93% were seen once. The sample originates from a study of shared clonotypes between healthy human individuals. This CDR3 has 17 residues. Germline V gives CDR1 SQVTM, CDR2 ANQGSEA. The V segment lost 4 bases and the J segment 1 base; nucleotides outside the gene matches: 5. Findings and caveats of the study: For naive CD4 cells, roughly 4.6% of clonotypes were shared across a few donors.

The V call is TRBV29-1, the J call TRBJ2-2; 14 bases are a match to TRBD2. The TCR comes from a man aged 18 to 29 in good health. Some clones in this sample may be carry-over from other donors' samples. The sequencing input was naive CD4+ T cells from PBMCs. This sample's subset: CD45RA+ positively selected. The CDR3 here is CSVGGLAGAVNTGELFF. CDR3 nucleotides: TGCAGCGTTGGGGGACTAGCGGGAGCAGTGAACACCGGGGAGCTGTTTTTT.